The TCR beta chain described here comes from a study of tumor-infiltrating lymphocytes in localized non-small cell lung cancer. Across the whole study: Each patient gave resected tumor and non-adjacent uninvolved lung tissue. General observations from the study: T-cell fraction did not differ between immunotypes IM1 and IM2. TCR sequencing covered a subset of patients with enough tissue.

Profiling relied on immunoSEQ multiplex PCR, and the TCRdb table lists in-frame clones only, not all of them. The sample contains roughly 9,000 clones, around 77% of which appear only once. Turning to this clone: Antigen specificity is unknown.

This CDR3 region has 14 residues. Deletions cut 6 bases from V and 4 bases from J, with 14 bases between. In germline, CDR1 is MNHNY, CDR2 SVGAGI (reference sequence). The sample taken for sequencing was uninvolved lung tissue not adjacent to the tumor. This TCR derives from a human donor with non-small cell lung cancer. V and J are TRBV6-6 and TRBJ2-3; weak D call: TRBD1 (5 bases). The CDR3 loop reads CASRGPGFADTQYF. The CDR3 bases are TGTGCCAGCAGGGGGCCCGGGTTTGCAGATACGCAGTATTTT.